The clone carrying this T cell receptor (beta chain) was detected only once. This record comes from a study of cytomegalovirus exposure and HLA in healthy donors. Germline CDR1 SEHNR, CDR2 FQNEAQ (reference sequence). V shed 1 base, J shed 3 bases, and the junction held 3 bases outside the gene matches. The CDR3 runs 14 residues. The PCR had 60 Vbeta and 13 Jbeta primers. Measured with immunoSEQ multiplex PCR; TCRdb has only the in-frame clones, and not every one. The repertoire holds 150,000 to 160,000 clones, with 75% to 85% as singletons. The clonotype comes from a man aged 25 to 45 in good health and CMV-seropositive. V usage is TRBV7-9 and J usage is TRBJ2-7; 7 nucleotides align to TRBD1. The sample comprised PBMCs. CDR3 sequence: CASSLVSGGYEQYF. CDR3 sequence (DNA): TGTGCCAGCAGCTTAGTTTCAGGGGGCTACGAGCAGTACTTC.